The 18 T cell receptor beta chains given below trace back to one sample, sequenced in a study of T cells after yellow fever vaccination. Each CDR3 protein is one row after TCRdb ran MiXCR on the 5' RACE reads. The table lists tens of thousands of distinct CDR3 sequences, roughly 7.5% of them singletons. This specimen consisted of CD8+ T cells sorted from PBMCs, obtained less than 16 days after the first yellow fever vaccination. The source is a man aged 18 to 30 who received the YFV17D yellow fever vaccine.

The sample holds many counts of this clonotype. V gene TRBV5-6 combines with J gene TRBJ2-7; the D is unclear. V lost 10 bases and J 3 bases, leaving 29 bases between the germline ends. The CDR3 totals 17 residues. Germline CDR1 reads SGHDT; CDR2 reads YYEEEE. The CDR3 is CAHRAVPKTGPYYEQYF. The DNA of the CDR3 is TGTGCCCACCGCGCGGTGCCTAAGACCGGGCCCTACTACGAGCAGTACTTC. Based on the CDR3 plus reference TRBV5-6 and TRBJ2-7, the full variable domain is DAGVTQSPTHLIKTRGQQVTLRCSPKSGHDTVSWYQQALGQGPQFIFQYYEEEERQRGNFPDRFSGHQFPNYSSELNVNALLLGDSALYLCAHRAVPKTGPYYEQYFGPGTRLTVT.

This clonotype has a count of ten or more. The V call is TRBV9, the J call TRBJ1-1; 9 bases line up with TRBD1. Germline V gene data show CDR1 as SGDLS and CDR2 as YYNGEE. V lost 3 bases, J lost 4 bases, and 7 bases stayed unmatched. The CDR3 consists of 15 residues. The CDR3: CASSATGTGSTEAFF. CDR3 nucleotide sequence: TGTGCCAGCAGCGCTACCGGGACAGGGAGCACTGAAGCTTTCTTT. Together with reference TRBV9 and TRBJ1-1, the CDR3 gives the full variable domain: DSGVTQTPKHLITATGQRVTLRCSPRSGDLSVYWYQQSLDQGLQFLIQYYNGEERAKGNILERFSAQQFPDLHSELNLSSLELGDSALYFCASSATGTGSTEAFFGQGTRLTVV.

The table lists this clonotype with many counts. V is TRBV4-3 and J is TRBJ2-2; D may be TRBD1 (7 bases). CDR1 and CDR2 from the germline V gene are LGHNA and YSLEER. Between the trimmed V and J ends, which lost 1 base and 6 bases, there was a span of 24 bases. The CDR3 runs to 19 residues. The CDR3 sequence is CASSQGAPSGGTISGELFF. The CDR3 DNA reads TGCGCCAGCAGCCAAGGGGCCCCATCAGGGGGGACGATATCCGGGGAGCTGTTTTTT.

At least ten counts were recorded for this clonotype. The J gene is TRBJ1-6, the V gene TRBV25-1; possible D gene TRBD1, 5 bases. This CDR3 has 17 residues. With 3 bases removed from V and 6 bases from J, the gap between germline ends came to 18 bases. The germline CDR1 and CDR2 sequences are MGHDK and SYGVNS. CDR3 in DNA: TGTGCCAGCAGTGATTTGACCGGGGGACGGATTAATTCACCCCTCCACTTT. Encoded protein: CASSDLTGGRINSPLHF. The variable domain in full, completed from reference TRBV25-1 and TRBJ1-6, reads EADIYQTPRYLVIGTGKKITLECSQTMGHDKMYWYQQDPGMELHLIHYSYGVNSTEKGDLSSESTVSRIRTEHFPLTLESARPSHTSQYLCASSDLTGGRINSPLHFGNGTRLTVT.

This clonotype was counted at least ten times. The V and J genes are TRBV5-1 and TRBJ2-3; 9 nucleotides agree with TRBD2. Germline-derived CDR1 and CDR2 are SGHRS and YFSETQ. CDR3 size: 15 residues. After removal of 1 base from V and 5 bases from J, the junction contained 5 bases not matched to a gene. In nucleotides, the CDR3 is TGCGCCAGCAGCTTGAGCGGGGGGCGCGTAGATACGCAGTATTTT. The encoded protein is CASSLSGGRVDTQYF.

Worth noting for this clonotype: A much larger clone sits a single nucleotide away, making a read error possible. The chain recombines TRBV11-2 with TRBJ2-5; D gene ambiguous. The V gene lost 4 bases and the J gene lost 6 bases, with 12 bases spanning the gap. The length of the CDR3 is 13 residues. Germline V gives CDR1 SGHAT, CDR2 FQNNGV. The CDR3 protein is CASSSVQAKTQYF. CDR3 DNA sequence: TGTGCCAGCAGCTCCGTACAAGCGAAGACCCAGTACTTC.

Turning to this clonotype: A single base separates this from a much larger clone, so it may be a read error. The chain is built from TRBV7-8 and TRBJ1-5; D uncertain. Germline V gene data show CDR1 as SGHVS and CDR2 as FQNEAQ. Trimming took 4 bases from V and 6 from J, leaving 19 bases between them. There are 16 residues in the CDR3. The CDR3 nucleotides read TGTGCCAGCAGCTCCGCCTTGGTAGGGATGGGTCAGCCCCAGCATTTT. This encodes CASSSALVGMGQPQHF.

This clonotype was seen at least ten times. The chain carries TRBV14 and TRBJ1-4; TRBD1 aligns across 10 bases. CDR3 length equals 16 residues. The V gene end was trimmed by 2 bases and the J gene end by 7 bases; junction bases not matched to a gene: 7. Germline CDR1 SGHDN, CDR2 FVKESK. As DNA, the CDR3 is TGTGCCAGCAGCCAACCGGGACAGGGGCTAGGTGAAAAACTGTTTTTT. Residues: CASSQPGQGLGEKLFF.

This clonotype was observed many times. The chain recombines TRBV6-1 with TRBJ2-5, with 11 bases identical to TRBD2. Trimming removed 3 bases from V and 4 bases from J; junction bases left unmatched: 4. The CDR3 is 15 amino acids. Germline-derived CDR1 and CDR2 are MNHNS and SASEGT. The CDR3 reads CASSDSGGARETQYF. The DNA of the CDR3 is TGTGCCAGCAGTGATAGCGGGGGGGCTCGAGAGACCCAGTACTTC.

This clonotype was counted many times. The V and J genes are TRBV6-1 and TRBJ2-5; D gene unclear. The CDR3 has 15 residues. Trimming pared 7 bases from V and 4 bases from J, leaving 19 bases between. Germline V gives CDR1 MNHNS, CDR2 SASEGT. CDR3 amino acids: CASTSAMTDPETQYF. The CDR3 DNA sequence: TGTGCCAGCACCTCGGCGATGACGGACCCAGAGACCCAGTACTTC.

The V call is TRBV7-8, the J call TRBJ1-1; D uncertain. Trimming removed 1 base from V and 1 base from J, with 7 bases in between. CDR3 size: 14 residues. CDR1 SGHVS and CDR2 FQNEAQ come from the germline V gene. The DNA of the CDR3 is TGTGCCAGCAGCTTAGGAGTGTGGAACACTGAAGCTTTCTTT. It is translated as CASSLGVWNTEAFF.

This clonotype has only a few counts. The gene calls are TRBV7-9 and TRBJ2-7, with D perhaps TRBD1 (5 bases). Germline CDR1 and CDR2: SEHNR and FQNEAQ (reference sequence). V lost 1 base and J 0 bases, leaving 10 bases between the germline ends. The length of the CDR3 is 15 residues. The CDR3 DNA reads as TGTGCCAGCAGCTTAGACAGGCAATACTCCTACGAGCAGTACGTC. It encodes CASSLDRQYSYEQYV.

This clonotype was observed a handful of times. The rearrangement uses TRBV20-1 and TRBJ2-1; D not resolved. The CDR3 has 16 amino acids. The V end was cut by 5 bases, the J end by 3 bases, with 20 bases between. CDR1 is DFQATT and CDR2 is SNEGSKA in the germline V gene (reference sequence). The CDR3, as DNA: TGCAGTGCTCTCCAAGGCAGGTATGGTGTCTACAATGAGCAGTTCTTC. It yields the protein CSALQGRYGVYNEQFF.

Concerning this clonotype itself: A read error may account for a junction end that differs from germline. CDR3 residues: CASSPRRTSPYNEQFF. Written as DNA, the CDR3 is TGTGCCAGTTCACCAAGGAGGACTAGCCCTTACAATGAGCAGTTCTTC. The chain uses TRBV18 and TRBJ2-1; 8 bases line up with TRBD2. Germline CDR1 and CDR2: KGHSH and LQKENI. The CDR3 totals 16 residues.

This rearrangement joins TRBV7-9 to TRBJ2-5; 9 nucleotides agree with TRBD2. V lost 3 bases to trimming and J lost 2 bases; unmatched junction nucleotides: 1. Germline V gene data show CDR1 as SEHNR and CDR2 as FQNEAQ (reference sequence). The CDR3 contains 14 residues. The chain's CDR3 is CASSFSGGQETQYF. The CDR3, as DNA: TGTGCCAGCAGCTTCAGCGGGGGGCAAGAGACCCAGTACTTC.

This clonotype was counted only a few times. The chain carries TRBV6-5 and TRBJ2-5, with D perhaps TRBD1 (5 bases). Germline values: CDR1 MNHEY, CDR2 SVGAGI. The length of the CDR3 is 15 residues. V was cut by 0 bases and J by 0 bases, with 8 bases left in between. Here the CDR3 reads CASSYSQGDQETQYF. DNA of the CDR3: TGTGCCAGCAGTTACTCGCAAGGGGACCAAGAGACCCAGTACTTC.

The chain's CDR3 is CSVIMGTDTQYF. CDR3 in DNA: TGCAGCGTTATAATGGGCACAGATACGCAGTATTTT. The rearrangement joins TRBV29-1 to TRBJ2-3; D gene uncertain. The CDR3 is 12 residues long. V gave up 5 bases and J gave up 1 base, with 7 bases separating them. Germline V gene data show CDR1 as SQVTM and CDR2 as ANQGSEA.

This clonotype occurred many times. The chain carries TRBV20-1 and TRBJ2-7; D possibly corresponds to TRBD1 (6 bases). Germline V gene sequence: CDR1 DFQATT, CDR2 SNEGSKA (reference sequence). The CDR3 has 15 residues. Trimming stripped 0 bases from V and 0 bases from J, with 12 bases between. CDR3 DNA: TGCAGTGCTAGAGACGGACAGCACCTCTCCTACGAGCAGTACTTC. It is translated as CSARDGQHLSYEQYF.